Reported below is one T cell receptor (beta chain). These data originate in a study of T cells in Graves' hyperthyroidism and ophthalmopathy. RNA transcripts served as the template for amplifying TCR beta CDR3 regions. A set of HTBI primers served as the primers for a first-round RT-PCR of the TCR CDR3. TCRdb re-called the multiplex PCR reads with MiXCR, one entry per CDR3 protein. The repertoire holds some 800,000 distinct CDR3 sequences, with around 38% as singletons. The ends lost 6 bases at V and 9 bases at J; junction bases unmatched: 5. The CDR3 covers 14 residues. Germline assignment: CDR1 LGHNT and CDR2 FRNRAP.

The chain links TRBV12-5 to TRBJ1-6; the match to TRBD1 covers 10 bases. The TCR sequence derives from a man aged 18 to 30 with Graves' hyperthyroidism. The sequenced sample was blood. CDR3 sequence reads: CASGHDRGLSPLHF. The CDR3 DNA follows: TGTGCTAGTGGACATGACAGGGGGCTTTCACCCCTCCACTTT.